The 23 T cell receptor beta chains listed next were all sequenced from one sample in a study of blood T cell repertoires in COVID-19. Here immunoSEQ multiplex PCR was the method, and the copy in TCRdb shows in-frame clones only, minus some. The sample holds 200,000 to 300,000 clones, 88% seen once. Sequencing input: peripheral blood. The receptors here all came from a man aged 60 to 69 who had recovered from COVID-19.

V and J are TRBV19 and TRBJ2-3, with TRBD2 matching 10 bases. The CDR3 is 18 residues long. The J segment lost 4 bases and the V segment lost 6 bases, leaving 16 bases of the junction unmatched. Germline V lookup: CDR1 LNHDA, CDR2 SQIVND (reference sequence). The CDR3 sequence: CASSPGAGGPFWSDTQYF. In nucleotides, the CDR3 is TGTGCCAGTAGCCCCGGAGCGGGGGGGCCCTTTTGGTCAGATACGCAGTATTTT.

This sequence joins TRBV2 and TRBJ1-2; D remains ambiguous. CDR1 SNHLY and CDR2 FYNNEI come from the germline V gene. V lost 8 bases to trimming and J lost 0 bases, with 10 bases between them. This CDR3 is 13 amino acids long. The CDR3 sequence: CASREPSNYGYTF. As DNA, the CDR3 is TGTGCCAGCCGGGAGCCTTCTAACTATGGCTACACCTTC.

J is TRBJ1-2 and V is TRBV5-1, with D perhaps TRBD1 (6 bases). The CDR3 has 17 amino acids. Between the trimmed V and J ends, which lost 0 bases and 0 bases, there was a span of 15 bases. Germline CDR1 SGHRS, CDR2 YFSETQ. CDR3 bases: TGCGCCAGCAGCTTGGACCCTGACAGGACAGCTAACTATGGCTACACCTTC. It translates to CASSLDPDRTANYGYTF.

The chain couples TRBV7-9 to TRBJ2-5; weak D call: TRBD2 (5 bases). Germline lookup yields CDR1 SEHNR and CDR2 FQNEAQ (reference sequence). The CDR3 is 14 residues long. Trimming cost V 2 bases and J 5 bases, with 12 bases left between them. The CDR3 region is CASSLKASKETQYF. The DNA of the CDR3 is TGTGCCAGCAGCTTAAAGGCTAGCAAGGAGACCCAGTACTTC.

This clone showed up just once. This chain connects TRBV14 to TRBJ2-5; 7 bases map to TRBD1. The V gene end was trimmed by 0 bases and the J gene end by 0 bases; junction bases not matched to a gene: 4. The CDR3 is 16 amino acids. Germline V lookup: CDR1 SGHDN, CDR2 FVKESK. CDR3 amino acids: CASSQDNRGYQETQYF. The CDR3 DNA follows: TGTGCCAGCAGCCAAGACAACAGGGGATACCAAGAGACCCAGTACTTC.

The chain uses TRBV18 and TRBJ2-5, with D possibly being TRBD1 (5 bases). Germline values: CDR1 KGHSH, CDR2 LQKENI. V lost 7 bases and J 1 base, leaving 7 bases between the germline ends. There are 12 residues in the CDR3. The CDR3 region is CASCQGQETQYF. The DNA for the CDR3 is TGTGCCAGCTGCCAGGGCCAAGAGACCCAGTACTTC. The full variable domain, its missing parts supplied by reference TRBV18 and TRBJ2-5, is NAGVMQNPRHLVRRRGQEARLRCSPMKGHSHVYWYRQLPEEGLKFMVYLQKENIIDESGMPKERFSAEFPKEGPSILRIQQVVRGDSAAYFCASCQGQETQYFGPGTRLLVL.

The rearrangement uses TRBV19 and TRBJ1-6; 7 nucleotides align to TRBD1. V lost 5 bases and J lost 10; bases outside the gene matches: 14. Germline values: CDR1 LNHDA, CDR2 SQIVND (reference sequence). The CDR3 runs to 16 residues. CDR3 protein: CASSPHPATGSSPLHF. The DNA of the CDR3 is TGTGCCAGTAGTCCCCATCCCGCGACAGGGTCCTCACCCCTCCACTTT.

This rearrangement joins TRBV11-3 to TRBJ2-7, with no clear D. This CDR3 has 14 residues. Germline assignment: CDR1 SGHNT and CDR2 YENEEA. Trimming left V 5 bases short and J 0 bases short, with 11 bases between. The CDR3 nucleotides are TGTGCCAGCAGCCCTAGACCAACCTCCTACGAGCAGTACTTC. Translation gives CASSPRPTSYEQYF. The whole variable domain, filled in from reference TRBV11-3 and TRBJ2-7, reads EAGVVQSPRYKIIEKKQPVAFWCNPISGHNTLYWYLQNLGQGPELLIRYENEEAVDDSQLPKDRFSAERLKGVDSTLKIQPAELGDSAVYLCASSPRPTSYEQYFGPGTRLTVT.

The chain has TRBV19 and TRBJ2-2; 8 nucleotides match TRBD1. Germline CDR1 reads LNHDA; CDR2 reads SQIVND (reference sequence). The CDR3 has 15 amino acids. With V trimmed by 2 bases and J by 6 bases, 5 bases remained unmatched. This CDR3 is CASSIWTGIAGELFF. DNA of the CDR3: TGTGCCAGTAGTATATGGACAGGGATAGCCGGGGAGCTGTTTTTT.

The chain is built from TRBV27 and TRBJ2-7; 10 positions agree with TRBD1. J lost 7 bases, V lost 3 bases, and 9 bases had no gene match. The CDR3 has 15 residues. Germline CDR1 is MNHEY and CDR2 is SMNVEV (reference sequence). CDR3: CASSFPGQGMREQYF. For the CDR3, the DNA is TGTGCCAGCAGTTTCCCGGGACAGGGGATGAGGGAGCAGTACTTC.

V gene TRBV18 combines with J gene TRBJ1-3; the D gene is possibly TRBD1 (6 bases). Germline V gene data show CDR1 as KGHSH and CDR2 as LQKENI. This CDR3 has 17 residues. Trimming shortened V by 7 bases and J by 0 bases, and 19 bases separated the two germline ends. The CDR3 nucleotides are TGTGCCAGCTTTCTGGGGATCGGACAGCTCTCTGGAAACACCATATATTTT. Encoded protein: CASFLGIGQLSGNTIYF.

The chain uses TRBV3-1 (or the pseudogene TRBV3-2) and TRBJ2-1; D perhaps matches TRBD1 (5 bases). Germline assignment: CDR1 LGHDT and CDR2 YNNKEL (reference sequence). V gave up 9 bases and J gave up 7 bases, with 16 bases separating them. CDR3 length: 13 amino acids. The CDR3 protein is CASRRGSWNEQFF. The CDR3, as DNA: TGTGCCAGTAGAAGGGGTAGCTGGAATGAGCAGTTCTTC.

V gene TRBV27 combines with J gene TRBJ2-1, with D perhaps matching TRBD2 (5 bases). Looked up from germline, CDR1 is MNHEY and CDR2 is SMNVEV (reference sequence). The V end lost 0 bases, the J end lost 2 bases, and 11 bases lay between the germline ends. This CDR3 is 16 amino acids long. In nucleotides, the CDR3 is TGTGCCAGCAGTTTATCTGGAGGACCCACCTACAATGAGCAGTTCTTC. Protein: CASSLSGGPTYNEQFF.

CDR3: CASSWGGGGTDTQYF. In DNA, the CDR3 is TGTGCCAGCAGCTGGGGCGGGGGTGGCACAGATACGCAGTATTTT. The chain employs TRBV7-2 and TRBJ2-3; 7 bases are a match to TRBD2. Germline CDR1 reads SGHTA; CDR2 reads FQGNSA. CDR3 length: 15 amino acids. The J segment lost 1 base and the V segment lost 4 bases, leaving 5 bases of the junction unmatched.

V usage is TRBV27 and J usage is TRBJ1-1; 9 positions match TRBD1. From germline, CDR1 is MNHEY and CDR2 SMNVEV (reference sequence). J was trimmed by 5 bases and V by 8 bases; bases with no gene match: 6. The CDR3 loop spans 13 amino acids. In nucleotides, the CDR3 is TGTGCCAGCGCGGACAGGGGTAGGACTGAAGCTTTCTTT. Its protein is CASADRGRTEAFF.

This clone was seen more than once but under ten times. CDR3 protein: CASTPGQITGGANVLTF. The DNA for the CDR3 is TGCGCCAGCACCCCGGGACAAATCACGGGGGGGGCCAACGTCCTGACTTTC. This chain joins TRBV10-2 and TRBJ2-6; D might be TRBD1 (6 bases). CDR1 and CDR2 from the germline V gene are WSHSY and SAAADI. V was trimmed by 7 bases and J by 4 bases, leaving 20 bases between them. This CDR3 region has 17 residues.

The CDR3, as DNA: TGTGCCAGCAGCCCCTCCATTGGAACAGGGATCTACGAGCAGTACTTC. Protein sequence: CASSPSIGTGIYEQYF. The chain has TRBV11-3 and TRBJ2-7; D is possibly TRBD1 (6 bases). The CDR3 runs to 16 residues. V shed 5 bases and J shed 3 bases, with 20 bases lying between them. Germline CDR1 SGHNT, CDR2 YENEEA.

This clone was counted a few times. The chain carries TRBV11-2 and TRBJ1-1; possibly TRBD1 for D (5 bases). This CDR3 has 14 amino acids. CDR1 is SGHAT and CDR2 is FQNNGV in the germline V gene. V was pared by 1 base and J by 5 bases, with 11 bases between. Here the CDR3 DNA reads TGTGCCAGCAGCTTAGGCAGGGAGGGGACTGAAGCTTTCTTT. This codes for CASSLGREGTEAFF.

The CDR3 protein is CASSLSTGKAKNIQYF. The CDR3 DNA reads as TGTGCCAGCAGTTTATCGACAGGGAAAGCCAAAAACATTCAGTACTTC. V is TRBV27 and J is TRBJ2-4; 7 bases line up with TRBD1. Germline assignment: CDR1 MNHEY and CDR2 SMNVEV (reference sequence). The CDR3 totals 16 residues. With V trimmed by 0 bases and J by 0 bases, 2 bases remained unmatched.

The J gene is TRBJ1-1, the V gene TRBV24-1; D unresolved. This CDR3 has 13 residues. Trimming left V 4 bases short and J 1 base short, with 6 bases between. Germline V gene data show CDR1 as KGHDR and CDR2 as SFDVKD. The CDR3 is CATSDWRNTEAFF. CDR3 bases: TGTGCCACCAGTGACTGGAGGAACACTGAAGCTTTCTTT.

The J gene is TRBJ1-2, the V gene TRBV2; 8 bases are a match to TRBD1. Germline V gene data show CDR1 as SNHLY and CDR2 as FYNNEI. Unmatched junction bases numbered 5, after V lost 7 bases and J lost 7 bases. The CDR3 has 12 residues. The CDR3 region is CASTVGTGGYTF. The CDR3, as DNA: TGTGCCAGCACCGTGGGGACAGGTGGCTACACCTTC. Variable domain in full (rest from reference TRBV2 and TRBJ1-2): EPEVTQTPSHQVTQMGQEVILRCVPISNHLYFYWYRQILGQKVEFLVSFYNNEISEKSEIFDDQFSVERPDGSNFTLKIRSTKLEDSAMYFCASTVGTGGYTFGSGTRLTVV.

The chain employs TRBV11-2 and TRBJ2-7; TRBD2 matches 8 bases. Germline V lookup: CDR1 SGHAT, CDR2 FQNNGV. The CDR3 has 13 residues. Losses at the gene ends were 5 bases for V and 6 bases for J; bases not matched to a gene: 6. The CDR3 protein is CASSVTGTSEQYF. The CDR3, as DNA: TGTGCCAGCAGCGTAACCGGGACTAGCGAGCAGTACTTC.

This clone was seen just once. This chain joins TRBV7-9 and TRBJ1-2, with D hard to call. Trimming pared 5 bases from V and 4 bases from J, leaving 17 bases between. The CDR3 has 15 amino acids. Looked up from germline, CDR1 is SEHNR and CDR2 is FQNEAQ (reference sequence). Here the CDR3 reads CASSPPDRVSYGYTF. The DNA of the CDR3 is TGTGCCAGCAGCCCCCCTGATCGGGTCTCCTATGGCTACACCTTC.